The entry that follows covers one TCR beta chain sequence. The target antigen is unknown. After removal of 0 bases from V and 1 base from J, the junction contained 3 bases not matched to a gene. CDR1 is MNHEY and CDR2 is SVGEGT in the germline V gene. The CDR3 runs 17 residues. This sample stems from a study of metastatic and nonmetastatic thyroid tumors. Across the whole study: Samples came from malignant and benign thyroid patients, and repertoires were compared across blood and tumor or nodule tissue.

Thyroid surgery had not been preceded by any treatment in any patient. General study points: In blood and tumor, TCR beta diversity was reportedly significantly higher in malignant thyroid tumors than in benign nodules.

Original data processing: The study's classifier, a distant-metastasis tool for papillary thyroid cancer, was built using CDR3 differences across clinicopathological groups. TCRdb reprocessed the PCR reads using MiXCR. These V and J calls derive from TCRdb rather than the authors' analysis. This sample carries more than 10,000 clones, around 33% of them seen once, and the ten largest clones take 15% to 18%. The specimen was tumor tissue. The rearrangement uses TRBV6-2 or TRBV6-3 and TRBJ1-5; 10 positions agree with TRBD1. This TCR was recovered from a male donor with papillary thyroid cancer or a benign thyroid nodule (not recorded which). Some clones in this sample may be carry-over from other donors' samples. CDR3 DNA sequence: TGTGCCAGCAGTTACTCGGACAGGGGGGGGAGCAATCAGCCCCAGCATTTT. This sequence encodes CASSYSDRGGSNQPQHF.